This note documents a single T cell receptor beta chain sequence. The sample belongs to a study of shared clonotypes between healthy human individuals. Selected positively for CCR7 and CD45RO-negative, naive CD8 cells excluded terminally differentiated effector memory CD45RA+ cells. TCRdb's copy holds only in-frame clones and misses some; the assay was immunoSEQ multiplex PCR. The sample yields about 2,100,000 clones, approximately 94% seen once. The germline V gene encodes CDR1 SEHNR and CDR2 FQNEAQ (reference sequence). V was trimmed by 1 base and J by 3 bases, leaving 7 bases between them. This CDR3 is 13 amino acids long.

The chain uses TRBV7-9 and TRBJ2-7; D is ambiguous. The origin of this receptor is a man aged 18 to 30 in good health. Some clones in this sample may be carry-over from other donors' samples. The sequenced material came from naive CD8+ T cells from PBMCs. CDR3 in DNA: TGTGCCAGCAGCTTAGGGTCCGTCTACGAGCAGTACTTC. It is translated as CASSLGSVYEQYF.